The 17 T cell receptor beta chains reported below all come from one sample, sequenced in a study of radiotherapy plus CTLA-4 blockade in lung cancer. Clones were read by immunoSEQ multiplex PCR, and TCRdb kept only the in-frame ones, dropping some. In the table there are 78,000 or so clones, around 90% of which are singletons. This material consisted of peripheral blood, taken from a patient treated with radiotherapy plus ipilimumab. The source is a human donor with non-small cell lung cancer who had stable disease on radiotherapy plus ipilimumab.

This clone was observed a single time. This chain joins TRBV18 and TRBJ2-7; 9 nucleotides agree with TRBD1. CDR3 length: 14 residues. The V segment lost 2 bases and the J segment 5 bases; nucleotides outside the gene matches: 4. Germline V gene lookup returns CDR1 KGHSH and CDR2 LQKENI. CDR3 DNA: TGTGCCAGCTCACCATTGGACAGGGGCCACGAGCAGTACTTC. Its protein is CASSPLDRGHEQYF.

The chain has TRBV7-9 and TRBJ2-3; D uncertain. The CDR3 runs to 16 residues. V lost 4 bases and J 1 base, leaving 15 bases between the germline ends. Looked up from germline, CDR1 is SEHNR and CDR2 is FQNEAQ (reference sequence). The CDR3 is CASSSSSRLGTDTQYF. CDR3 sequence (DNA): TGTGCCAGCAGCTCTTCCTCCCGGTTGGGCACAGATACGCAGTATTTT. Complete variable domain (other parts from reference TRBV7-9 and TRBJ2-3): DTGVSQNPRHKITKRGQNVTFRCDPISEHNRLYWYRQTLGQGPEFLTYFQNEAQLEKSRLLSDRFSAERPKGSFSTLEIQRTEQGDSAMYLCASSSSSRLGTDTQYFGPGTRLTVL.

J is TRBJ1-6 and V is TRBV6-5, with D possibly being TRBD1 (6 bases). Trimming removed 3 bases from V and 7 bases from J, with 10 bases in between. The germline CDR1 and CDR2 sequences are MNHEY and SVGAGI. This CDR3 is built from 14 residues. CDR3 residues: CASSYRTGNSPLHF. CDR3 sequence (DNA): TGTGCCAGCAGTTATAGAACAGGGAATTCACCCCTCCACTTT.

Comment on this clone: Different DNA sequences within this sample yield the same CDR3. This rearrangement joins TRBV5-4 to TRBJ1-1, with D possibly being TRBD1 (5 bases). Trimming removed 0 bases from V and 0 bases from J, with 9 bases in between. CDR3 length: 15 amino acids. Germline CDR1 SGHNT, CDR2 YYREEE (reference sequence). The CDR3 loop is CASSLAGRLNTEAFF. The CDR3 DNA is TGTGCCAGCAGCTTGGCAGGGCGGCTGAACACTGAAGCTTTCTTT. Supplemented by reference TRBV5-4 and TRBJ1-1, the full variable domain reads ETGVTQSPTHLIKTRGQQVTLRCSSQSGHNTVSWYQQALGQGPQFIFQYYREEENGRGNFPPRFSGLQFPNYSSELNVNALELDDSALYLCASSLAGRLNTEAFFGQGTRLTVV.

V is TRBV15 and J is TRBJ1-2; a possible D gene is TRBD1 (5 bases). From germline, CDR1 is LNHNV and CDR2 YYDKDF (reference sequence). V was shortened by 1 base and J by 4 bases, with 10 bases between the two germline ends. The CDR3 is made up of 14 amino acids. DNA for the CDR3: TGTGCCACCAGCAGAGGACAGTCCCTCTATGGCTACACCTTC. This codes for CATSRGQSLYGYTF.

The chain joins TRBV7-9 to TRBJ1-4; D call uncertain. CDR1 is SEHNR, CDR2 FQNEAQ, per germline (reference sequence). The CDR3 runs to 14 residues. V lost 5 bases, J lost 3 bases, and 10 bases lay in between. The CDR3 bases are TGTGCCAGCAGCAATCACAGATCTAATGAAAAACTGTTTTTT. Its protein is CASSNHRSNEKLFF.

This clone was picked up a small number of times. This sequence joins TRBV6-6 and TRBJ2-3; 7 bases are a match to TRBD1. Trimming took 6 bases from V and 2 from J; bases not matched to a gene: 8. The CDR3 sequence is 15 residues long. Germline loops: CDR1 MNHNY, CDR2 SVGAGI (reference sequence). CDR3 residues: CASRTTGTDTDTQYF. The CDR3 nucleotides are TGTGCCAGCAGGACTACTGGGACAGACACAGATACGCAGTATTTT.

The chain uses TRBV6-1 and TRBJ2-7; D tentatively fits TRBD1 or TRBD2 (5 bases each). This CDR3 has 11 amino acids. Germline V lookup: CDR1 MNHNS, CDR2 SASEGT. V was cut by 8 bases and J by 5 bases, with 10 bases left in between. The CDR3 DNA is TGTGCCAGCGGGTGGGGGAACGAGCAGTACTTC. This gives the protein CASGWGNEQYF.

CDR3 nucleotide sequence: TGTGCCAGCAGCCAAGCTGGACAGTTGTACGAGCAGTACTTC. The encoded protein is CASSQAGQLYEQYF. This sequence joins TRBV4-2 and TRBJ2-7, with D perhaps TRBD1 (6 bases). Trimming stripped 1 base from V and 4 bases from J, with 11 bases between. The germline CDR1 and CDR2 sequences are LGHNA and YNFKEQ. The CDR3 has 14 amino acids.

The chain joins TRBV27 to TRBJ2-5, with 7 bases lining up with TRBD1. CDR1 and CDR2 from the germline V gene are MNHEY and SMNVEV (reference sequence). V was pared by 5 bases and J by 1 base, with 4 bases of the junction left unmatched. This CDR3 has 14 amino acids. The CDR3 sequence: CASSRTGSQETQYF. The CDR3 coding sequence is TGTGCCAGCAGTCGGACAGGATCCCAAGAGACCCAGTACTTC.

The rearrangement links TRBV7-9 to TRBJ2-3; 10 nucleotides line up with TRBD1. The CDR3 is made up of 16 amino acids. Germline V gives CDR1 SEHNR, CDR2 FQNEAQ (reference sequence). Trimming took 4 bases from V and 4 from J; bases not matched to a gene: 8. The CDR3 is CASSSVLGQGPDTQYF. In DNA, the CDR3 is TGTGCCAGCAGCTCCGTTCTGGGACAGGGGCCAGATACGCAGTATTTT. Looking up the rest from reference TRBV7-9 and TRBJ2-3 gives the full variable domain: DTGVSQNPRHKITKRGQNVTFRCDPISEHNRLYWYRQTLGQGPEFLTYFQNEAQLEKSRLLSDRFSAERPKGSFSTLEIQRTEQGDSAMYLCASSSVLGQGPDTQYFGPGTRLTVL.

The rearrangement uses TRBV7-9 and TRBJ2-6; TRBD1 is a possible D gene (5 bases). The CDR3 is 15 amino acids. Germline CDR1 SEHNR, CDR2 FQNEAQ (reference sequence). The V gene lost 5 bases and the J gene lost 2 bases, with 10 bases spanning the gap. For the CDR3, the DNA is TGTGCCAGCAGCATCCAGGGTGCTGGGGCCAACGTCCTGACTTTC. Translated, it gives CASSIQGAGANVLTF.

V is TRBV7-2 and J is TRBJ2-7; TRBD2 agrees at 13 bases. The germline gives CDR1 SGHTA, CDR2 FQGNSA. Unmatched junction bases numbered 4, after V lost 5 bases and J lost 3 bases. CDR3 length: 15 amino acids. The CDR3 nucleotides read TGTGCCAGCAGCCCCTGGACTAGCGGGGGCTACGAGCAGTACTTC. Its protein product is CASSPWTSGGYEQYF.

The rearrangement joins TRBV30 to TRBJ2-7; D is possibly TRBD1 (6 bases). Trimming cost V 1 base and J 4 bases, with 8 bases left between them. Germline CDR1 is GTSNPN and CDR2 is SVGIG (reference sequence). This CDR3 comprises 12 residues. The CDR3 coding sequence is TGTGCCTGGAGTGCTCAGGGGTACGAGCAGTACTTC. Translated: CAWSAQGYEQYF.

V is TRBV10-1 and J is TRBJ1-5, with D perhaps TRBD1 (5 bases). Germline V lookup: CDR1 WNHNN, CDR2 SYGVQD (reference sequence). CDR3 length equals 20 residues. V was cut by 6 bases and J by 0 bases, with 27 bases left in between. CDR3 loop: CASRTPYCLVGAYSNQPQHF. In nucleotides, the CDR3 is TGCGCCAGCAGAACACCCTACTGTTTGGTCGGGGCCTATAGCAATCAGCCCCAGCATTTT.

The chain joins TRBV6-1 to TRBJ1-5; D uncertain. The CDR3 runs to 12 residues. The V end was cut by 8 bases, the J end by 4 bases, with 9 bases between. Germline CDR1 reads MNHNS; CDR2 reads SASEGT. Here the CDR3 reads CASEGGNQPQHF. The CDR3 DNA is TGTGCCAGCGAAGGAGGGAATCAGCCCCAGCATTTT.

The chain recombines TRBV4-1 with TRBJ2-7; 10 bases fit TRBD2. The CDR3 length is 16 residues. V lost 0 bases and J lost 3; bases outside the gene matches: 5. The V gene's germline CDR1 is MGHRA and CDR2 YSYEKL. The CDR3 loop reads CASSQELAGVYYEQYF. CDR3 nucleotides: TGCGCCAGCAGCCAAGAGCTAGCGGGAGTTTACTACGAGCAGTACTTC.